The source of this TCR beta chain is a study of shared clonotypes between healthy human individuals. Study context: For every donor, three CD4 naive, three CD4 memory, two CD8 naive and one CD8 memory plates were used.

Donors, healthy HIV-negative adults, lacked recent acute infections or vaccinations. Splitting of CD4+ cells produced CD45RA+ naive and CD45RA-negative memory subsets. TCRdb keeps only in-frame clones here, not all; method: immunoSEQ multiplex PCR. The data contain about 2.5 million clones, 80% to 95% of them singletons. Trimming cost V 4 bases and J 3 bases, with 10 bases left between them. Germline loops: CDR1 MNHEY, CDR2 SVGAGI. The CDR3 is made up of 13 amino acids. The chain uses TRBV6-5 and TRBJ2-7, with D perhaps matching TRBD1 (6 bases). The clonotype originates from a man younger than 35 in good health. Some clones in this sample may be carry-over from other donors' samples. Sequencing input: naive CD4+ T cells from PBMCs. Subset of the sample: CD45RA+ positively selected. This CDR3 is CASSSGVRYEQYF. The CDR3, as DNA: TGTGCCAGCAGTTCAGGGGTTCGCTACGAGCAGTACTTC.